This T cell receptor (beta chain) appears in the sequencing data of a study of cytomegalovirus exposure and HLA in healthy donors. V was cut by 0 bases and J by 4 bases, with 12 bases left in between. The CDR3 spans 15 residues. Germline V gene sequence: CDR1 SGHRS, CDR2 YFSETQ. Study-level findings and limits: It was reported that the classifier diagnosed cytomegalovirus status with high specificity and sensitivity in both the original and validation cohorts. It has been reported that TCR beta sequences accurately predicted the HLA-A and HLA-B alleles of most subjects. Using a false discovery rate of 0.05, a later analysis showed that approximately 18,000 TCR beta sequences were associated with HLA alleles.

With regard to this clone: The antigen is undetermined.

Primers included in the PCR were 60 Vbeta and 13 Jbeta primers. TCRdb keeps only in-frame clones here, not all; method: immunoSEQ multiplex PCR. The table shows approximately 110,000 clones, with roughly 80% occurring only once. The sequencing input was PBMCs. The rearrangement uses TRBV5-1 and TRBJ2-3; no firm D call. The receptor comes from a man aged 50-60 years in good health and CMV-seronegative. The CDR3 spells CASSLEARPPDTQYF. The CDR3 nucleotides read TGCGCCAGCAGCTTGGAGGCCAGGCCCCCAGATACGCAGTATTTT.